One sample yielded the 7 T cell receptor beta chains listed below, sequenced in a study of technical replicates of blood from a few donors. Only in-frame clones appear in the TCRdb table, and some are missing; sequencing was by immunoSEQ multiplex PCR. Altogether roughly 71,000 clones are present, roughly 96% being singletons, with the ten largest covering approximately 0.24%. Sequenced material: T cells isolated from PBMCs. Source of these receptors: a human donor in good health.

CDR3 nucleotides: TGTGCCAGCAGCGGGTCCGGGAACCGGGAGGAAAAACTGTTTTTT. Translated, it gives CASSGSGNREEKLFF. The rearrangement uses TRBV2 and TRBJ1-4; D gene unclear. CDR3 size: 15 residues. Trimming stripped 6 bases from V and 8 bases from J, with 19 bases between. Germline V gene sequence: CDR1 SNHLY, CDR2 FYNNEI.

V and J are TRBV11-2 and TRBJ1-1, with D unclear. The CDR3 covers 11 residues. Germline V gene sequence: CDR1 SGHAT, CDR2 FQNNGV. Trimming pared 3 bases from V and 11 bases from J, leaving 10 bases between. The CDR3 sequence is CASSLGGKAFF. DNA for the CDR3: TGTGCCAGCAGCTTGGGAGGGAAGGCTTTCTTT.

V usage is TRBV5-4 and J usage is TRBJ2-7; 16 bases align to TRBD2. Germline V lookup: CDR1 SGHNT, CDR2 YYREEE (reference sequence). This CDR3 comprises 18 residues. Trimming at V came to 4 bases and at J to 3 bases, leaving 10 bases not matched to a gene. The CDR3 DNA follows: TGTGCCAGCAGCGAAGGGGGACTAGCGGGAGGGTCCGTCTACGAGCAGTACTTC. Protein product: CASSEGGLAGGSVYEQYF.

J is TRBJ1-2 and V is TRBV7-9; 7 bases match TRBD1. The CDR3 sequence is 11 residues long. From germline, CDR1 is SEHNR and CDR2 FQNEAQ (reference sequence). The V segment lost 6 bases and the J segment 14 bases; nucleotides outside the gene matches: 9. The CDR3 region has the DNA TGTGCCAGCAGTTGGGGAACAGGGGAAACCTTC. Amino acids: CASSWGTGETF.

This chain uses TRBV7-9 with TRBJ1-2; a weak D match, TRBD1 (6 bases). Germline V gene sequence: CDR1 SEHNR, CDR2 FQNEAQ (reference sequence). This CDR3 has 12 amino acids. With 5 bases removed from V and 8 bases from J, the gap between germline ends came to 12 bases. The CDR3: CASSQRQEGYTF. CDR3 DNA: TGTGCCAGCAGCCAGAGACAGGAAGGCTACACCTTC.

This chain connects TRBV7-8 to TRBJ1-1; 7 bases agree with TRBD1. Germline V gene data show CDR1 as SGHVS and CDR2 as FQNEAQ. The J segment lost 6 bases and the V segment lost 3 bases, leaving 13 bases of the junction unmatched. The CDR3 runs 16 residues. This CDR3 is CASSFYPLDRASEAFF. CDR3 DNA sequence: TGTGCCAGCAGCTTCTACCCCCTCGACAGGGCGTCTGAAGCTTTCTTT.

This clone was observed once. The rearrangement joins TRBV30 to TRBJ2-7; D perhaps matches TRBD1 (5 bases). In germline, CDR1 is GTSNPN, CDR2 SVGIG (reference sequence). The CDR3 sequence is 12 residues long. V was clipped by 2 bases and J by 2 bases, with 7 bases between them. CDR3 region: CAWSRTTYEQYF. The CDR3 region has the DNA TGTGCCTGGAGTAGGACAACCTACGAGCAGTACTTC.